Below, one T cell receptor beta chain is given with its context. Antigen unknown. The entry originates in a study of OX40 agonist ivuxolimab in advanced cancers. Study-wide points: The average count of expanded clones was higher among CD8+ T cells than among CD4+.

Data came from immunoSEQ multiplex PCR; TCRdb stores just in-frame clones and leaves some out. The sample gives about 64,000 clones, roughly four fifths of which show up once; approximately 2% is in the top ten. V was pared by 5 bases and J by 2 bases, with 6 bases of the junction left unmatched. CDR3 length: 15 residues. CDR1 SNHLY and CDR2 FYNNEI come from the germline V gene. The TCR comes from an adult with an advanced solid tumor such as melanoma, head and neck, liver or kidney cancer. V and J are TRBV2 and TRBJ2-3, with 8 bases matching TRBD1. The material sequenced was CD4+ or CD8+ T cells sorted from blood, taken in a trial of the OX40 agonist ivuxolimab. The CDR3, as DNA: TGTGCCAGCAGTCAGAGGACAGGGAACACAGATACGCAGTATTTT. This translates into CASSQRTGNTDTQYF.